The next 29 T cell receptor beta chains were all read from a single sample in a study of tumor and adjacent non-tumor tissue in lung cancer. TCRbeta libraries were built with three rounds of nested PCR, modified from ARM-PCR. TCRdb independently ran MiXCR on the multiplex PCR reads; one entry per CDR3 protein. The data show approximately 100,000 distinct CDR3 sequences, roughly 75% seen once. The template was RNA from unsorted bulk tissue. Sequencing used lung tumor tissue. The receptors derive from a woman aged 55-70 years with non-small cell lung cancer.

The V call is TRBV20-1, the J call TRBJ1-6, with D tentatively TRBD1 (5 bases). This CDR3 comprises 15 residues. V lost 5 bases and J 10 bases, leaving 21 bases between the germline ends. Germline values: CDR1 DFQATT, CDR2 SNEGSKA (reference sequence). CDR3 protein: CSARSGRIENSPLHF. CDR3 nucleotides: TGCAGTGCTCGGTCAGGGCGCATAGAAAACTCACCCCTCCACTTT.

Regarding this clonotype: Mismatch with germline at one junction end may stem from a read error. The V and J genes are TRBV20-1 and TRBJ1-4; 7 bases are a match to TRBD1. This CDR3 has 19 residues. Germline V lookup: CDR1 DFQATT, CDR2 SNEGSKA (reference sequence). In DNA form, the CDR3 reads TGCAGTGTTAGATTTGGGGAGCCCGGAGGGGGCACAACTAATGAAAAACTGTTTTTT. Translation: CSVRFGEPGGGTTNEKLFF.

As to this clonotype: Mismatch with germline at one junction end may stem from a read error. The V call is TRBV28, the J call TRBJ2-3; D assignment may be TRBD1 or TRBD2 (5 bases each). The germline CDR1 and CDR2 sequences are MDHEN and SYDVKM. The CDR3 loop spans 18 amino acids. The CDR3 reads CASSFDRRGFGLTDTQCF. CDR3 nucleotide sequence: TGTGCTAGCAGTTTCGACCGCCGGGGCTTCGGACTCACAGATACGCAGTGTTTT.

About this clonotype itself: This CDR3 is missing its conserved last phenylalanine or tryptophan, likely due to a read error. CDR3 DNA: TGTGCCAGCAGTTACTCGCCCTCTGGGGCTAACGTCCTGACTTCC. It yields the protein CASSYSPSGANVLTS. The V gene is TRBV6-2 or TRBV6-3, the J gene TRBJ2-6, with a tentative D call TRBD1 (5 bases). The CDR3 has 15 amino acids. Germline loops: CDR1 MNHEY, CDR2 SVGEGT.

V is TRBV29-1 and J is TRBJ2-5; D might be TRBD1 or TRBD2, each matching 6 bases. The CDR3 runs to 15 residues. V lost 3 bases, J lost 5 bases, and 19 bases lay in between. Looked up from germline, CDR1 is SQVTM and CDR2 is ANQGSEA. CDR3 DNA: TGCAGCGTTGAGGGGGGCACAGAGGACTGGGAGACCCAGTACTTC. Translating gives CSVEGGTEDWETQYF.

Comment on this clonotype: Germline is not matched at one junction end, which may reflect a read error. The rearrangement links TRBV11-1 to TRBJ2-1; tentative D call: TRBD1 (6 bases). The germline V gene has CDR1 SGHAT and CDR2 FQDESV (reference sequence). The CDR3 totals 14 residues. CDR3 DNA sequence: TGTGCGAGCAGCTTGGATGGGGACATGGATGAGCAGTTCTTC. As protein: CASSLDGDMDEQFF.

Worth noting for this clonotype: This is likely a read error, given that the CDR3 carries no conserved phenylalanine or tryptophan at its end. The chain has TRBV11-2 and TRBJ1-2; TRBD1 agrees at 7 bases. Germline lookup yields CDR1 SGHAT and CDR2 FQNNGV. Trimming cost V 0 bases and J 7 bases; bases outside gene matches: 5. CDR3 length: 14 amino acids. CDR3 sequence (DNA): TGTGCCAGCAGCTTAGATCAGGGGGGTGGTGGCTACACCCTC. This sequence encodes CASSLDQGGGGYTL.

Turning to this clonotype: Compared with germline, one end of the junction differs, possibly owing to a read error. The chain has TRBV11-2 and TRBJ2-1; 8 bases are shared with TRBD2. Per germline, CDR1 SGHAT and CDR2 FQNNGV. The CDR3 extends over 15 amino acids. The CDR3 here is CASSKSGTAGREHFF. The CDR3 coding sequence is TGTGCCAGCAGCAAAAGCGGGACGGCCGGGAGGGAGCATTTCTTC.

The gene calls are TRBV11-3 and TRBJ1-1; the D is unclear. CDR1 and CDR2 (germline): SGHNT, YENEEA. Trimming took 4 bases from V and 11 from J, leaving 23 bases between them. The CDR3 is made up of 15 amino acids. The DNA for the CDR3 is TGTGCCAGCAGCTCAACTTGGACGGTGAACACTGGTGCTTTCTTT. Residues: CASSSTWTVNTGAFF.

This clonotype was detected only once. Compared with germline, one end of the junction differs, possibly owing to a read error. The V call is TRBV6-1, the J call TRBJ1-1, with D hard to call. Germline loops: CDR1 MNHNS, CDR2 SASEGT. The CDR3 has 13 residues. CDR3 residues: CASSQTRITEAFF. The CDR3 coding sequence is TGCGCCAGCAGTCAAACTCGGATAACTGAAGCTTTCTTT.

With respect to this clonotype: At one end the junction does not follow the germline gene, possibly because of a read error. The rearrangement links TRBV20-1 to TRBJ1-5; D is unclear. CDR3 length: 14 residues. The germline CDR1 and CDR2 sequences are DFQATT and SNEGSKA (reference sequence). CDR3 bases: TGCAGTACTAGAGACCAGGAAAGCAATCAGCCCCAGCATTTT. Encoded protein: CSTRDQESNQPQHF.

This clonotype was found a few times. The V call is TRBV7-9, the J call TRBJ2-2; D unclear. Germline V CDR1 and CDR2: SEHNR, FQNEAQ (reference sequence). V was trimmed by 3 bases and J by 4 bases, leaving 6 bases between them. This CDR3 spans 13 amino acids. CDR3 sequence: CASSFPFTGELFF. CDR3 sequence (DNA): TGTGCCAGCAGCTTTCCATTCACCGGGGAGCTGTTTTTT.

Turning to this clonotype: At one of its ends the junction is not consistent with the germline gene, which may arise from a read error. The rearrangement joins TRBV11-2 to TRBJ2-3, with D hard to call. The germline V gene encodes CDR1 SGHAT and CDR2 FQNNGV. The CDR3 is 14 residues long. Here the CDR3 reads CASSLGHRTETQYF. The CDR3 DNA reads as TGTGCCAGCAGCTTGGGCCATCGCACAGAAACGCAGTATTTT.

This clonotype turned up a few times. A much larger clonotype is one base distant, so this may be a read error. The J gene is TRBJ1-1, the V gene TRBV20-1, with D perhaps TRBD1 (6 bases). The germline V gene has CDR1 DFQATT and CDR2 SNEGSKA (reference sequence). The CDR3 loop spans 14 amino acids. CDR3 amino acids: CSAVNTHDALGQPF. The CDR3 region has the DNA TGCAGTGCGGTCAACACCCACGACGCTTTAGGACAGCCCTTT.

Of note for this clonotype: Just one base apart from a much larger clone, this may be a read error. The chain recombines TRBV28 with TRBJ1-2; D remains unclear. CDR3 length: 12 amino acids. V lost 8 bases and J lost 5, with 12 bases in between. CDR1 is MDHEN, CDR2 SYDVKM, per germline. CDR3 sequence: CASGTPWYGYTF. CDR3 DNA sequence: TGTGCCAGCGGCACACCTTGGTATGGCTACACCTTC.

The chain's CDR3 is CSVELGGKVDIQYF. CDR3 sequence (DNA): TGCAGCGTTGAATTAGGGGGGAAAGTCGATATACAGTATTTT. The chain uses TRBV29-1 and TRBJ2-3; D may be TRBD1 or TRBD2 (6 bases each). This CDR3 region has 14 residues. CDR1 and CDR2 from the germline V gene are SQVTM and ANQGSEA. Deletions cut 2 bases from V and 12 bases from J, with 21 bases between.

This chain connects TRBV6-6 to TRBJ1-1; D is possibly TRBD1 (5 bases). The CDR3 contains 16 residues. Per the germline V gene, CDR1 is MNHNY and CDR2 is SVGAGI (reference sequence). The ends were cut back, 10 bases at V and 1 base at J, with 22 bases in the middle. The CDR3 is CATSNTGGFTNTEAFF. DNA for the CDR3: TGTGCCACCTCGAATACGGGGGGGTTCACGAACACTGAAGCTTTCTTT.

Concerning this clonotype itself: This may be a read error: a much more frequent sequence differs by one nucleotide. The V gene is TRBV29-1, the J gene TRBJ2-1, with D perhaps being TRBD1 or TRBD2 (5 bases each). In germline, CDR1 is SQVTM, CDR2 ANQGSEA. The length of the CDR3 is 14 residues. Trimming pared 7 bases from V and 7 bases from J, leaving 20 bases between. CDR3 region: CSDGARISGNEQFF. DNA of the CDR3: TGCAGCGATGGGGCCAGGATATCGGGAAATGAGCAGTTCTTC.

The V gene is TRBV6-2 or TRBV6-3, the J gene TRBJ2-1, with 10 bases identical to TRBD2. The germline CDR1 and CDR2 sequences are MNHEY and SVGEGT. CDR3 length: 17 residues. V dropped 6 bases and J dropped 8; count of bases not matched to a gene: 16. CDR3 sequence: CASSPTSGWAANDEQFF. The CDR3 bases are TGTGCCAGCAGCCCGACTAGCGGGTGGGCCGCAAATGATGAGCAGTTCTTC.

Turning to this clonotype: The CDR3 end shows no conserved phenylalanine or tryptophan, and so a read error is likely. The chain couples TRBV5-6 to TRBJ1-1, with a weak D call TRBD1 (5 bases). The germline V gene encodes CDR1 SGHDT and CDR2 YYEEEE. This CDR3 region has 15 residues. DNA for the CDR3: TGTACCAGCAGCTTCCGGGGACTTAAGAACACTGAAGCTTTCCTT. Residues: CTSSFRGLKNTEAFL.

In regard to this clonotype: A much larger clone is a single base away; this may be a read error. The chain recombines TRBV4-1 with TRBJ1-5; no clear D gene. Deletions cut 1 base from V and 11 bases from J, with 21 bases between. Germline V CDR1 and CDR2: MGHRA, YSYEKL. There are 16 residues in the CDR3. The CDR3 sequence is CASSQAPAIEVVAQHF. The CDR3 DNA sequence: TGCGCCAGCAGCCAAGCCCCTGCGATCGAGGTGGTGGCCCAGCATTTT.

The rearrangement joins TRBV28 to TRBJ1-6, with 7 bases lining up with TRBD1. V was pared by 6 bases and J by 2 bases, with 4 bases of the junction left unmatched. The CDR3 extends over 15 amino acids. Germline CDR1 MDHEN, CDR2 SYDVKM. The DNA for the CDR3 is TGTGCCAGCAGCACCGGGACAGCCTATAATTCACCCCTCCACTTT. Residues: CASSTGTAYNSPLHF. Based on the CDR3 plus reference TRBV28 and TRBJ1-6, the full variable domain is DVKVTQSSRYLVKRTGEKVFLECVQDMDHENMFWYRQDPGLGLRLIYFSYDVKMKEKGDIPEGYSVSREKKERFSLILESASTNQTSMYLCASSTGTAYNSPLHFGNGTRLTVT.

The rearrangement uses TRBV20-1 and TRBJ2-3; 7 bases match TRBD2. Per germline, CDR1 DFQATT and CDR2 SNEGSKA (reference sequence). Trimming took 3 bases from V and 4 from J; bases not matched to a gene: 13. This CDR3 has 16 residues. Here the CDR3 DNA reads TGCAGTGCTAGGGCCAACCTAGCGGTAGGGGCAGATACGCAGTATTTT. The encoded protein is CSARANLAVGADTQYF.

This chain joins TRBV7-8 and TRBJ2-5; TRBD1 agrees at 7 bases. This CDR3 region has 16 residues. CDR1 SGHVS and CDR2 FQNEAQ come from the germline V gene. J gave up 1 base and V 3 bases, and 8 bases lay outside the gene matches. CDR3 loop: CASSFRGRDSQETQYF. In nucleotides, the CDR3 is TGTGCCAGCAGCTTTCGCGGAAGGGACAGCCAAGAGACCCAGTACTTC.

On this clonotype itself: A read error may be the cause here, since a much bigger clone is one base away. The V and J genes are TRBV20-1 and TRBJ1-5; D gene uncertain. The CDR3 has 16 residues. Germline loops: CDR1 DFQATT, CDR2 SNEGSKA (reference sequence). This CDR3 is CSSRDGRQYSNQPQHF. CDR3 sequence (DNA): TGCAGTTCTAGAGATGGGCGGCAGTATAGCAATCAGCCCCAGCATTTT.

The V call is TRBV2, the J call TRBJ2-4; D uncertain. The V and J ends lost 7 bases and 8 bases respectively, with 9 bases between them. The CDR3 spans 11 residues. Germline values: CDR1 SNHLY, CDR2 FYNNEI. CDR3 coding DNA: TGTGCCAGCATTAGTCGGGACATTCAGTACTTC. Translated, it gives CASISRDIQYF.

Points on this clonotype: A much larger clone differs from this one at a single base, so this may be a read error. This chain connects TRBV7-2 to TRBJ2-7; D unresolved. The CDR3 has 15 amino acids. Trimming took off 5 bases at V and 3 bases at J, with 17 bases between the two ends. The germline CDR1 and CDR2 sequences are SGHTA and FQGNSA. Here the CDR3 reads CASSEGAVVNYEQYF. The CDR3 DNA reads TGTGCCAGCAGCGAAGGAGCAGTGGTTAACTACGAGCAGTACTTC.

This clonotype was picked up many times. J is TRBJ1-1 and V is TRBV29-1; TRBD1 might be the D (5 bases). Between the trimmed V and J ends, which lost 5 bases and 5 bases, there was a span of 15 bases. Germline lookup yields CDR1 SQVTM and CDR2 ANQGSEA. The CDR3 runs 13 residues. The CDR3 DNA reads TGCAGCGTTACGAAGGGGACGAAAACTGAAGCTTTCTTT. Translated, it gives CSVTKGTKTEAFF.

CDR3: CSAVGLAEGRQETQYF. The CDR3 nucleotides read TGCAGTGCTGTTGGATTAGCGGAGGGGAGACAAGAGACCCAGTACTTC. The chain carries TRBV20-1 and TRBJ2-5; weak D call: TRBD2 (6 bases). CDR3 length: 16 residues. Trimming pared 5 bases from V and 2 bases from J, leaving 21 bases between. CDR1 is DFQATT and CDR2 is SNEGSKA in the germline V gene (reference sequence).